The TCR beta chain under discussion was sequenced for a study of blood T cell repertoires in COVID-19. In germline, CDR1 is MNHEY, CDR2 SVGAGI. There are 14 residues in the CDR3. Trimming took 6 bases from V and 7 from J; bases not matched to a gene: 8. Under the authors' procedure: Reference gene primers were amplified, and this amplification served to estimate nucleated cell counts. Repertoires were generated with immunoSEQ multiplex PCR, while TCRdb's copy carries only in-frame clones and drops some. V, J and clone size are those of that table, while D and trimming were read from the DNA. The repertoire holds 200,000 or so clones, around 85% seen once, with around 1.9% in the top ten.

The gene calls are TRBV6-5 and TRBJ2-2; 7 bases are shared with TRBD1. The receptor comes from a man in his sixties or seventies with active or convalescent COVID-19. Sequencing was done on a sample of peripheral blood. In DNA form, the CDR3 reads TGTGCCAGCAGAGCAACAGGGGCCGGCGGGGAGCTGTTTTTT. Amino acid sequence: CASRATGAGGELFF.